The 25 T cell receptor beta chains given below trace back to one sample, sequenced in a study of CDR3 diversity in severe acne. One entry per CDR3 protein, called by TCRdb with MiXCR from the PCR reads. The data show about 90,000 distinct CDR3 sequences, roughly half seen once. The material sequenced was blood. These receptors were collected from a male donor in good health, serving as a control.

V usage is TRBV10-3 and J usage is TRBJ2-1; 11 positions agree with TRBD1. Looked up from germline, CDR1 is ENHRY and CDR2 is SYGVKD. V lost 6 bases to trimming and J lost 10 bases; unmatched junction nucleotides: 11. The CDR3 has 15 amino acids. In nucleotides, the CDR3 is TGTGCCATCAGCTGGACAGGGGGCGCGAACGGGGAGCAGTTCTTC. It specifies CAISWTGGANGEQFF.

For this clonotype: A much larger clone differs from this one at a single base, so this may be a read error. The chain links TRBV25-1 to TRBJ1-1, with a possible D match to TRBD1 (6 bases). Germline CDR1 MGHDK, CDR2 SYGVNS. This CDR3 contains 14 residues. CDR3 nucleotide sequence: TGTGCCTGCAGTGGCATTGGGGGCGCCCCTGAAGCTTTCTTT. It yields the protein CACSGIGGAPEAFF. Based on the CDR3 plus reference TRBV25-1 and TRBJ1-1, the full variable domain is EADIYQTPRYLVIGTGKKITLECSQTMGHDKMYWYQQDPGMELHLIHYSYGVNSTEKGDLSSESTVSRIRTEHFPLTLESARPSHTSQYLCACSGIGGAPEAFFGQGTRLTVV.

This clonotype was detected many times. This chain links TRBV15 with TRBJ1-6; D is unresolved. The CDR3 runs 12 residues. Germline V CDR1 and CDR2: LNHNV, YYDKDF (reference sequence). Deletions cut 10 bases from V and 8 bases from J, with 12 bases between. The CDR3 DNA sequence: TGTGCCATCGGACCAGCGGATTCACCCCTCCACTTT. Residues: CAIGPADSPLHF.

This clonotype was recorded at least ten times. This chain joins TRBV7-9 and TRBJ1-1, with no clear D. This CDR3 contains 16 residues. CDR1 is SEHNR and CDR2 is FQNEAQ in the germline V gene (reference sequence). V was shortened by 5 bases and J by 10 bases, with 26 bases between the two germline ends. The chain's CDR3 is CASSHATQVPTLGAFF. The CDR3 coding sequence is TGTGCCAGCAGCCACGCCACCCAGGTTCCCACATTGGGAGCTTTCTTT.

As regards this clonotype: A much larger clone is a single base away; this may be a read error. The chain links TRBV11-2 to TRBJ2-1, with 10 bases fitting TRBD2. Germline trimming cut 5 bases from V and 5 bases from J; bases unmatched to any gene: 6. The CDR3 is 15 amino acids. Germline CDR1 reads SGHAT; CDR2 reads FQNNGV. The CDR3 sequence: CASSISGGPDNEQFF. The CDR3 coding sequence is TGTGCCAGCAGCATTAGCGGGGGGCCAGACAATGAGCAGTTCTTC.

The chain couples TRBV5-1 to TRBJ2-7; tentative D call: TRBD1 (6 bases). Trimming stripped 4 bases from V and 4 bases from J, with 12 bases between. CDR1 is SGHRS, CDR2 YFSETQ, per germline. There are 13 residues in the CDR3. The CDR3 DNA reads as TGCGCCAGCAGCCCGAACGGACAGTACGAGCAGTACTTC. This sequence encodes CASSPNGQYEQYF.

This clonotype was counted many times. The chain combines TRBV7-6 with TRBJ1-2, with 11 bases lining up with TRBD1. The CDR3 is made up of 18 amino acids. The germline CDR1 and CDR2 sequences are SGHVS and FNYEAQ. V shed 5 bases, J shed 2 bases, and the junction held 13 bases outside the gene matches. Here the CDR3 DNA reads TGTGCCAGCAGCCAGCAGATACTCGGGACAGGGGGAAACTATGGCTACACCTTC. Its translation: CASSQQILGTGGNYGYTF.

The table lists this clonotype with a few counts. The chain recombines TRBV19 with TRBJ2-7; D not resolved. V was shortened by 4 bases and J by 4 bases, with 11 bases between the two germline ends. Looked up from germline, CDR1 is LNHDA and CDR2 is SQIVND (reference sequence). CDR3 size: 13 residues. The CDR3, as DNA: TGTGCCAGTAGTACCTCTCGGCTGTACGAGCAGTACTTC. Translating gives CASSTSRLYEQYF.

The V and J genes are TRBV24-1 and TRBJ1-2; the D gene is possibly TRBD1 (6 bases). The V end was cut by 3 bases, the J end by 4 bases, with 11 bases between. From germline, CDR1 is KGHDR and CDR2 SFDVKD. There are 14 residues in the CDR3. This CDR3 is CATSDAQGFYGYTF. CDR3 nucleotides: TGTGCCACCAGTGATGCACAGGGATTCTATGGCTACACCTTC.

This chain connects TRBV12-5 to TRBJ2-7, with 9 bases matching TRBD1. V lost 2 bases, J lost 0 bases, and 5 bases stayed unmatched. Per the germline V gene, CDR1 is LGHNT and CDR2 is FRNRAP. The CDR3 extends over 16 amino acids. CDR3 bases: TGTGCTAGTGGTTTGATAGTGGGACAGGGCTCCTACGAGCAGTACTTC. Residues: CASGLIVGQGSYEQYF.

Only one count was recorded for this clonotype. The rearrangement uses TRBV4-1 and TRBJ2-7; tentatively, D is TRBD2 (5 bases). The CDR3 runs to 15 residues. V lost 5 bases to trimming and J lost 3 bases, with 17 bases between them. Germline loops: CDR1 MGHRA, CDR2 YSYEKL. CDR3 bases: TGCGCCAGCAGCGTGAGGCCGGGATGGGACTACGAGCAGTACTTC. As protein: CASSVRPGWDYEQYF.

The chain employs TRBV7-3 and TRBJ1-2, with 10 bases matching TRBD1. Germline V gives CDR1 SGHTA, CDR2 FQGTGA. J gave up 3 bases and V 5 bases, and 9 bases lay outside the gene matches. The CDR3 sequence is 16 residues long. CDR3 in amino acids: CASSEGQGLSYYGYTF. CDR3 in DNA: TGTGCCAGCAGCGAGGGACAGGGGCTTTCATACTATGGCTACACCTTC.

This clonotype was detected a few times. The chain employs TRBV7-8 and TRBJ2-1; 7 nucleotides match TRBD1. This CDR3 spans 16 amino acids. In germline, CDR1 is SGHVS, CDR2 FQNEAQ. V gave up 1 base and J gave up 5 bases; unmatched junction bases: 8. The CDR3: CASSLVTGTEDNEQFF. The CDR3 nucleotides are TGTGCCAGCAGCTTAGTAACCGGGACAGAGGACAATGAGCAGTTCTTC. Full variable domain (outside the CDR3, taken from reference TRBV7-8 and TRBJ2-1): GAGVSQSPRYKVAKRGQDVALRCDPISGHVSLFWYQQALGQGPEFLTYFQNEAQLDKSGLPSDRFFAERPEGSVSTLKIQRTQQEDSAVYLCASSLVTGTEDNEQFFGPGTRLTVL.

Regarding this clonotype: One end of the junction fails to match germline, which may point to a read error. This sequence joins TRBV6-5 and TRBJ2-7, with 7 nucleotides matching TRBD1. Germline V gene data show CDR1 as MNHEY and CDR2 as SVGAGI. This CDR3 comprises 12 residues. CDR3 DNA: TGTGCCAGCGAGGGACAGTCCTCCGAGCAGTACTTC. Residues: CASEGQSSEQYF.

In its sample, this clonotype was seen many times. The V and J genes are TRBV2 and TRBJ2-5, with 8 bases identical to TRBD2. The J segment lost 2 bases and the V segment lost 7 bases, leaving 3 bases of the junction unmatched. CDR3 length equals 13 residues. CDR1 is SNHLY, CDR2 FYNNEI, per germline. The CDR3 here is CASTAGGQETQYF. For the CDR3, the DNA is TGTGCCAGCACCGCGGGAGGTCAAGAGACCCAGTACTTC.

This clonotype was picked up many times. This chain uses TRBV20-1 with TRBJ1-2, with D unclear. The germline V and J ends were trimmed by 3 bases and 1 base, with 9 bases remaining between them. The CDR3 totals 13 residues. The germline V gene encodes CDR1 DFQATT and CDR2 SNEGSKA (reference sequence). CDR3 residues: CSASFEGNYGYTF. The CDR3 nucleotides read TGCAGTGCTAGCTTCGAGGGTAACTATGGCTACACCTTC.

With regard to this clonotype: At one boundary the junction diverges from the germline segment, which might be a read error. The chain combines TRBV10-3 with TRBJ2-7; the D is unclear. Per germline, CDR1 ENHRY and CDR2 SYGVKD. The CDR3 is made up of 14 amino acids. The CDR3 sequence is CASSEARTSYEQYF. CDR3 coding DNA: TGTGCCAGCAGTGAAGCGCGGACCTCCTACGAGCAGTACTTC.

This clonotype appeared a single time. V is TRBV7-9 and J is TRBJ2-6, with no clear D. Trimming shortened V by 5 bases and J by 0 bases, and 11 bases separated the two germline ends. Germline V gene data show CDR1 as SEHNR and CDR2 as FQNEAQ (reference sequence). The CDR3 is 16 amino acids. The CDR3 DNA sequence: TGTGCCAGCAGCCTCTCGGCCACCTCTGGGGCCAACGTCCTGACTTTC. It specifies CASSLSATSGANVLTF.

The gene calls are TRBV24-1 and TRBJ2-3; TRBD1 matches at 9 bases. This CDR3 has 17 residues. Trimming took 4 bases from V and 5 from J; bases not matched to a gene: 12. Germline V gene data show CDR1 as KGHDR and CDR2 as SFDVKD. The CDR3 sequence is CATSDPGQGFSRDTQYF. In nucleotides, the CDR3 is TGTGCCACCAGTGACCCGGGACAGGGATTTTCCAGAGATACGCAGTATTTT.

The DNA of the CDR3 is TGTGCCACCAGCAGAGACGGGAACTCCTACGAGCAGTACTTC. Translated, it gives CATSRDGNSYEQYF. The V call is TRBV15, the J call TRBJ2-7; TRBD2 is a possible D gene (5 bases). Germline lookup yields CDR1 LNHNV and CDR2 YYDKDF (reference sequence). The CDR3 contains 14 residues. The ends were cut back, 0 bases at V and 0 bases at J, with 6 bases in the middle.

V gene TRBV20-1 combines with J gene TRBJ2-7, with TRBD1 identical over 7 bases. The CDR3 spans 20 residues. V lost 3 bases to trimming and J lost 2 bases; unmatched junction nucleotides: 25. Germline lookup yields CDR1 DFQATT and CDR2 SNEGSKA (reference sequence). The CDR3 loop reads CSASFRRRQGRVATAYEQYF. CDR3 in DNA: TGCAGTGCTAGTTTTCGTAGGCGACAGGGCAGGGTAGCGACCGCCTACGAGCAGTACTTC.

This clonotype occurred many times. CDR3 region: CASRTSGETQYF. The DNA for the CDR3 is TGTGCCAGTCGGACTAGCGGAGAGACCCAGTACTTC. The V and J genes are TRBV6-2 or TRBV6-3 and TRBJ2-5; 10 bases fit TRBD2. The CDR3 consists of 12 residues. With 9 bases clipped from V and 4 bases from J, the junction kept 2 bases outside the gene matches. The germline V gene has CDR1 MNHEY and CDR2 SVGEGT.

This clonotype has a single count. The junction departs from the called germline gene at one end, perhaps through a read error. The CDR3 loop reads CASSFWDRGSGNF. The CDR3 DNA reads as TGTGCCAGCAGCTTTTGGGACAGGGGGTCTGGAAACTTC. V is TRBV7-6 and J is TRBJ2-7, with TRBD1 matching 11 bases. CDR3 length: 13 residues. The V gene's germline CDR1 is SGHVS and CDR2 FNYEAQ.

This clonotype was observed at least ten times. The CDR3 reads CASLRGSTYNSPLHF. The CDR3 DNA sequence: TGTGCCAGTCTTAGGGGGTCGACATATAATTCACCCCTCCACTTT. J is TRBJ1-6 and V is TRBV7-9; D perhaps matches TRBD1 (6 bases). V was shortened by 9 bases and J by 4 bases, with 16 bases between the two germline ends. CDR3 length equals 15 residues. The V gene's germline CDR1 is SEHNR and CDR2 FQNEAQ (reference sequence). Using reference TRBV7-9 and TRBJ1-6 for the parts outside the CDR3, the full variable domain is DTGVSQNPRHKITKRGQNVTFRCDPISEHNRLYWYRQTLGQGPEFLTYFQNEAQLEKSRLLSDRFSAERPKGSFSTLEIQRTEQGDSAMYLCASLRGSTYNSPLHFGNGTRLTVT.

V is TRBV20-1 and J is TRBJ2-1, with 15 bases identical to TRBD2. The length of the CDR3 is 15 residues. Germline V gives CDR1 DFQATT, CDR2 SNEGSKA (reference sequence). The V and J ends lost 6 bases and 8 bases, in that order; junction bases with no gene match: 8. For the CDR3, the DNA is TGCAGTGCAGGACTAGCGGGAGGGCCGGCGGATGAGCAGTTCTTC. Amino acid sequence: CSAGLAGGPADEQFF.